A single sample gave rise to the 22 T cell receptor beta chains below, sequenced in a study of blood T cell repertoires in COVID-19. Only in-frame clones appear in the TCRdb table, and some are missing; sequencing was by immunoSEQ multiplex PCR. Of 55,000 to 95,000 clones listed, more than 80% are singletons. Sequencing was done on a sample of peripheral blood. These receptors all come from a woman between 70 and 85 years old with acute or convalescent COVID-19.

The V gene is TRBV6-5, the J gene TRBJ1-4; D not certain. Between the trimmed V and J ends, which lost 2 bases and 0 bases, there was a span of 4 bases. CDR3 length equals 14 residues. Germline V gene data show CDR1 as MNHEY and CDR2 as SVGAGI. Written as DNA, the CDR3 is TGTGCCAGCAGTTACGGCTCAACTAATGAAAAACTGTTTTTT. This gives the protein CASSYGSTNEKLFF.

CDR3 sequence: CASSSQPRDRGFNEQYF. The CDR3, as DNA: TGCGCCAGCAGCAGCCAACCCCGCGACAGGGGCTTTAACGAGCAGTACTTC. The V and J genes are TRBV5-1 and TRBJ2-7, with TRBD1 matching 8 bases. Unmatched junction bases numbered 17, after V lost 4 bases and J lost 5 bases. This CDR3 is 17 amino acids long. Germline-derived CDR1 and CDR2 are SGHRS and YFSETQ.

The chain uses TRBV4-1 and TRBJ2-7; D gene uncertain. From germline, CDR1 is MGHRA and CDR2 YSYEKL. Trimming took 0 bases from V and 2 from J, leaving 8 bases between them. The CDR3 spans 14 residues. The CDR3 here is CASSQDELAYEQYF. Here the CDR3 DNA reads TGCGCCAGCAGCCAAGACGAACTCGCCTACGAGCAGTACTTC.

Comment on this clone: Other DNA sequences within the sample encode an identical CDR3. The V and J genes are TRBV7-9 and TRBJ1-2; D not certain. The V end lost 1 base, the J end lost 2 bases, and 5 bases lay between the germline ends. The CDR3 has 13 amino acids. The V gene's germline CDR1 is SEHNR and CDR2 FQNEAQ (reference sequence). The CDR3 loop is CASSLGQNYGYTF. The CDR3 DNA reads as TGTGCCAGCAGCTTAGGCCAGAACTATGGCTACACCTTC.

This clone showed up just once. The gene calls are TRBV6-5 and TRBJ2-1; no definite D call. The V and J ends lost 6 bases and 10 bases respectively, with 10 bases between them. The CDR3 totals 11 residues. Germline CDR1 MNHEY, CDR2 SVGAGI. CDR3 sequence reads: CASSPDIEQFF. CDR3 DNA: TGTGCCAGCAGCCCAGACATAGAGCAGTTCTTC.

The V call is TRBV5-1, the J call TRBJ1-5, with 7 bases fitting TRBD1. Trimming removed 0 bases from V and 9 bases from J; junction bases left unmatched: 9. Germline CDR1 SGHRS, CDR2 YFSETQ. There are 15 residues in the CDR3. CDR3 coding DNA: TGCGCCAGCAGCTTGGGGGACAGACCAACTCGGCCCCAGCATTTT. Encoded protein: CASSLGDRPTRPQHF.

The chain combines TRBV4-1 with TRBJ2-7; 12 bases fit TRBD2. The ends lost 2 bases at V and 5 bases at J; junction bases unmatched: 4. The CDR3 contains 15 residues. Germline V gene data show CDR1 as MGHRA and CDR2 as YSYEKL. CDR3 amino acids: CASSQSSGGVDEQYF. The CDR3 DNA reads as TGCGCCAGCAGCCAATCTAGCGGGGGGGTTGACGAGCAGTACTTC.

This chain uses TRBV19 with TRBJ1-3, with D hard to call. Germline values: CDR1 LNHDA, CDR2 SQIVND (reference sequence). This CDR3 is 16 amino acids long. V lost 2 bases, J lost 0 bases, and 11 bases lay in between. CDR3 residues: CASSIFGRVSGNTIYF. The CDR3 DNA reads TGTGCCAGTAGTATATTCGGGAGAGTCTCTGGAAACACCATATATTTT.

J is TRBJ2-7 and V is TRBV9; 10 bases map to TRBD1. The length of the CDR3 is 17 residues. Trimming removed 0 bases from V and 2 bases from J; junction bases left unmatched: 8. Per the germline V gene, CDR1 is SGDLS and CDR2 is YYNGEE. CDR3 amino acids: CASSVAGQGTGPYEQYF. In DNA, the CDR3 is TGTGCCAGCAGCGTAGCGGGACAGGGGACCGGTCCCTACGAGCAGTACTTC. Filled out from reference TRBV9 and TRBJ2-7, the complete variable domain reads DSGVTQTPKHLITATGQRVTLRCSPRSGDLSVYWYQQSLDQGLQFLIQYYNGEERAKGNILERFSAQQFPDLHSELNLSSLELGDSALYFCASSVAGQGTGPYEQYFGPGTRLTVT.

This clone appeared a few times. The rearrangement joins TRBV2 to TRBJ1-5; D perhaps matches TRBD1 (5 bases). CDR1 and CDR2 from the germline V gene are SNHLY and FYNNEI. The CDR3 loop spans 13 amino acids. V shed 3 bases and J shed 7 bases, with 10 bases lying between them. The CDR3 coding sequence is TGTGCCAGCAGTGACGGACAATTGCAGCCCCAGCATTTT. It is translated as CASSDGQLQPQHF.

The J gene is TRBJ1-6, the V gene TRBV3-1 (or the pseudogene TRBV3-2); a weak D match, TRBD1 (5 bases). The germline CDR1 and CDR2 sequences are LGHDT and YNNKEL (reference sequence). This CDR3 has 15 residues. V was shortened by 4 bases and J by 9 bases, with 16 bases between the two germline ends. CDR3 in DNA: TGTGCCAGCAGCCTTCCAGGGTCCTCGGGTTCACCCCTCCACTTT. It is translated as CASSLPGSSGSPLHF.

This sequence joins TRBV28 and TRBJ1-1; 7 bases line up with TRBD1. This CDR3 region has 16 residues. V dropped 9 bases and J dropped 0; count of bases not matched to a gene: 13. The germline V gene encodes CDR1 MDHEN and CDR2 SYDVKM. The CDR3 nucleotides are TGTGCCAGTACTTCACAGGGGACCAGAATGAACACTGAAGCTTTCTTT. Its protein is CASTSQGTRMNTEAFF.

The chain has TRBV7-8 and TRBJ1-5; TRBD1 agrees at 9 bases. Germline values: CDR1 SGHVS, CDR2 FQNEAQ. Trimming cost V 5 bases and J 1 base; bases outside gene matches: 6. This CDR3 is built from 16 residues. Written as DNA, the CDR3 is TGTGCCAGCAGCCTTGGGACAGGGAGCAGCAATCAGCCCCAGCATTTT. This gives the protein CASSLGTGSSNQPQHF.

This chain joins TRBV13 and TRBJ1-2, with TRBD1 matching 7 bases. CDR3 length equals 16 residues. V lost 3 bases, J lost 4 bases, and 11 bases stayed unmatched. The germline V gene has CDR1 PRHDT and CDR2 FYEKMQ (reference sequence). CDR3 sequence (DNA): TGTGCCAGCAGCTTGTCCTTCCACCGGGACAGCTATGGCTACACCTTC. Its translation is CASSLSFHRDSYGYTF. Complete variable domain (other parts from reference TRBV13 and TRBJ1-2): AAGVIQSPRHLIKEKRETATLKCYPIPRHDTVYWYQQGPGQDPQFLISFYEKMQSDKGSIPDRFSAQQFSDYHSELNMSSLELGDSALYFCASSLSFHRDSYGYTFGSGTRLTVV.

The chain joins TRBV5-8 to TRBJ2-1, with 7 bases fitting TRBD2. Germline CDR1 and CDR2: SGHTS and YDEGEE. This CDR3 comprises 13 residues. J was trimmed by 9 bases and V by 4 bases; bases with no gene match: 7. The CDR3 DNA reads TGTGCCAGCAGCCCCAGACTAGCAAGTGAGCAGTTCTTC. Its protein product is CASSPRLASEQFF.

The chain uses TRBV2 and TRBJ1-5; 8 bases are a match to TRBD1. CDR1 is SNHLY, CDR2 FYNNEI, per germline. The CDR3 has 15 residues. Trimming at V came to 6 bases and at J to 2 bases, leaving 6 bases not matched to a gene. The DNA for the CDR3 is TGTGCCAGCAGGGACAGGGAGTTAGGCAATCAGCCCCAGCATTTT. Protein: CASRDRELGNQPQHF.

This chain joins TRBV5-1 and TRBJ2-5, with 10 positions matching TRBD2. Germline CDR1 reads SGHRS; CDR2 reads YFSETQ. This CDR3 spans 17 amino acids. V lost 7 bases to trimming and J lost 2 bases; unmatched junction nucleotides: 14. The CDR3: CASDIGGFSGGQETQYF. The DNA of the CDR3 is TGCGCCAGCGACATTGGGGGCTTTAGCGGGGGGCAAGAGACCCAGTACTTC.

V usage is TRBV6-5 and J usage is TRBJ2-7; 11 bases are shared with TRBD2. The CDR3 has 15 amino acids. CDR1 and CDR2 (germline): MNHEY, SVGAGI. Germline trimming cut 6 bases from V and 7 bases from J; bases unmatched to any gene: 11. The CDR3, as DNA: TGTGCCAGCAGACCGGGGACTAGCGGTTCGGGGGAGCAGTACTTC. Translation: CASRPGTSGSGEQYF.

Remarks on this clone: A much larger clone differs from this one at a single base, so this may be a read error. This specimen includes other DNA sequences encoding the same CDR3. V usage is TRBV7-3 and J usage is TRBJ2-3; D remains ambiguous. CDR1 and CDR2 from the germline V gene are SGHTA and FQGTGA. The V end was cut by 5 bases, the J end by 0 bases, with 3 bases between. The CDR3 consists of 12 residues. CDR3 in amino acids: CASSPSTDTQYF. CDR3 nucleotides: TGTGCCAGCAGCCCAAGCACAGATACGCAGTATTTT.

The chain recombines TRBV27 with TRBJ1-3, with D unclear. From germline, CDR1 is MNHEY and CDR2 SMNVEV (reference sequence). V lost 4 bases to trimming and J lost 0 bases, with 16 bases between them. This CDR3 contains 17 residues. Here the CDR3 reads CASSSTMERSSGNTIYF. The CDR3 DNA is TGTGCCAGCAGTTCCACCATGGAGCGTTCCTCTGGAAACACCATATATTTT.

The chain uses TRBV14 and TRBJ1-2; TRBD1 might be the D (6 bases). Germline V gene sequence: CDR1 SGHDN, CDR2 FVKESK. This CDR3 has 15 amino acids. Trimming removed 5 bases at V and 5 bases at J, with 18 bases between. CDR3 nucleotide sequence: TGTGCCAGCAGCGCACAGGGCGCTTTAGGATATGGCTACACCTTC. Translating it yields CASSAQGALGYGYTF. Using reference TRBV14 and TRBJ1-2 for the parts outside the CDR3, the full variable domain is EAGVTQFPSHSVIEKGQTVTLRCDPISGHDNLYWYRRVMGKEIKFLLHFVKESKQDESGMPNNRFLAERTGGTYSTLKVQPAELEDSGVYFCASSAQGALGYGYTFGSGTRLTVV.

The chain employs TRBV2 and TRBJ2-7; 7 bases match TRBD1. This CDR3 spans 15 amino acids. The germline V gene has CDR1 SNHLY and CDR2 FYNNEI. V was pared by 5 bases and J by 0 bases, with 7 bases of the junction left unmatched. This chain's CDR3 is CASSQQGLFSYEQYF. Here the CDR3 DNA reads TGTGCCAGCAGTCAACAGGGGCTCTTCTCCTACGAGCAGTACTTC.